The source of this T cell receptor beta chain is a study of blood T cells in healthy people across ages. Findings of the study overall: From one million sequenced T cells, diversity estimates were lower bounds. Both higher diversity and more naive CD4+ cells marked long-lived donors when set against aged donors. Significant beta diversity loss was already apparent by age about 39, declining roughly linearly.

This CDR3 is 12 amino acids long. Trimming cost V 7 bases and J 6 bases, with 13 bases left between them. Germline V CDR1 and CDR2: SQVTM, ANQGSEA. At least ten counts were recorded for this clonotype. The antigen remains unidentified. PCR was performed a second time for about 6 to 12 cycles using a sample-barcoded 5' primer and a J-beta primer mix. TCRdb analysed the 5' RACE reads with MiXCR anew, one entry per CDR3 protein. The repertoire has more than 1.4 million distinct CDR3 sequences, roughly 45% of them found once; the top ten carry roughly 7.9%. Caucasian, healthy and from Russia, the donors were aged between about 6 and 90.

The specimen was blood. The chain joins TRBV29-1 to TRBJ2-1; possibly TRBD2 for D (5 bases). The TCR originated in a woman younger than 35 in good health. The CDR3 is CSAGGRGNEQFF. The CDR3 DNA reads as TGCAGCGCCGGAGGTCGGGGCAATGAGCAGTTCTTC.